This T cell receptor (beta chain) was sequenced in a study of cytomegalovirus exposure and HLA in healthy donors. Study-wide background: Most donors, 81% of a few hundred genotyped, fell in the Caucasian-associated ancestry cluster.

The PCR made use of 60 Vbeta and 13 Jbeta primers. Generated by immunoSEQ multiplex PCR, the TCRdb table keeps only in-frame clones and is missing some. The sample lists 150,000 to 200,000 clones; roughly 80% were seen once. As regards this clone: Its antigen remains unknown.

Overall study results and limits: Indistinguishable V segments, including TRBV6-2 and TRBV6-3, were excluded.

The CDR3 is 17 residues long. V was pared by 2 bases and J by 1 base, with 7 bases of the junction left unmatched. Per germline, CDR1 WNHNN and CDR2 SYGVQD (reference sequence). The source is a male donor in good health and CMV-seropositive. The chain joins TRBV10-1 to TRBJ2-4; 8 nucleotides line up with TRBD1. Material for sequencing was PBMCs. CDR3 DNA sequence: TGCGCCAGCAGTGAGGCGGACAGGGTCGCGGCCAAAAACATTCAGTACTTC. This translates into CASSEADRVAAKNIQYF.